This TCR beta chain was recorded in a study of Graves' ophthalmopathy and Graves' hyperthyroidism. The study's findings and limits: A 13-signature model separated ophthalmopathy from stable hyperthyroidism, reaching 85% to 90% sensitivity and less than 83% specificity cross-validated. As the model predicted ophthalmopathy progression, it achieved a sensitivity of less than 71% and a specificity of about 72%.

Germline V lookup: CDR1 MNHEY, CDR2 SVGAGI. Trimming cost V 7 bases and J 2 bases, with 15 bases left between them. The CDR3 runs to 14 residues. CDR3 regions of TCR beta were amplified from RNA transcripts. HTBI-primed first-round RT-PCR preceded second-round multiplex PCR. TCRdb re-called the multiplex PCR reads with MiXCR, one entry per CDR3 protein. Of roughly 700,000 distinct CDR3 sequences in the sample, around 40% were seen once. There are a few counts of this clonotype. Its antigen remains unidentified. The source of this sequence is an adult man with Graves' ophthalmopathy. The specimen sequenced was peripheral blood. The chain employs TRBV6-5 and TRBJ2-7; no clear D gene. DNA for the CDR3: TGTGCCAGCATCCAAAACGCGGAACCCTACGAGCAGTACTTC. This translates into CASIQNAEPYEQYF.